The 20 T cell receptor beta chains below were found in one sample sequenced in a study of T cells after yellow fever vaccination. TCRdb reanalysed the 5' RACE reads using MiXCR and keeps one entry per CDR3 protein. The data show some 320,000 distinct CDR3 sequences, 8.7% seen once. Sequencing used PBMCs, obtained on the day of the first yellow fever vaccination. The receptor source for this set is a man younger than 30 who received the YFV17D yellow fever vaccine.

The rearrangement links TRBV29-1 to TRBJ1-1, with D hard to call. V was clipped by 3 bases and J by 1 base, with 9 bases between them. The V gene's germline CDR1 is SQVTM and CDR2 ANQGSEA. There are 13 residues in the CDR3. The CDR3 sequence: CSVDEVGNTEAFF. CDR3 coding DNA: TGCAGCGTTGACGAGGTCGGGAACACTGAAGCTTTCTTT.

The rearrangement joins TRBV4-2 to TRBJ2-7; D is unclear. The V end lost 0 bases, the J end lost 4 bases, and 7 bases lay between the germline ends. The germline V gene has CDR1 LGHNA and CDR2 YNFKEQ. The CDR3 is 13 residues long. In nucleotides, the CDR3 is TGTGCCAGCAGCCAAGATCTCGGATACGAGCAGTACGTC. Its translation: CASSQDLGYEQYV.

This clonotype was detected ten times or more. The rearrangement joins TRBV20-1 to TRBJ1-1, with D tentatively TRBD1 (5 bases). The CDR3 consists of 14 residues. The ends were cut back, 8 bases at V and 3 bases at J, with 19 bases in the middle. The germline gives CDR1 DFQATT, CDR2 SNEGSKA (reference sequence). The CDR3 sequence: CSTGPPGWDTEAFF. DNA for the CDR3: TGCAGTACGGGGCCCCCAGGGTGGGACACTGAAGCTTTCTTT.

This clonotype occurred many times. The rearrangement joins TRBV5-6 to TRBJ2-1, with D maybe TRBD2 (5 bases). Trimming cost V 2 bases and J 5 bases, with 14 bases left between them. This CDR3 is built from 15 residues. Germline V gene data show CDR1 as SGHDT and CDR2 as YYEEEE. CDR3 in amino acids: CASSFLGADHNEQFF. CDR3 DNA: TGTGCCAGCAGCTTTTTGGGAGCCGACCACAATGAGCAGTTCTTC.

The chain combines TRBV11-2 with TRBJ2-2; D call uncertain. The CDR3 length is 13 residues. Per the germline V gene, CDR1 is SGHAT and CDR2 is FQNNGV. Trimming stripped 4 bases from V and 4 bases from J, with 7 bases between. The CDR3 DNA sequence: TGTGCCAGCAGCTCCCCAACCACCGGGGAGCTGTTTTTT. It is translated as CASSSPTTGELFF.

This clonotype was seen repeatedly, ten times or more. V and J are TRBV19 and TRBJ1-2, with 7 bases aligning to TRBD1. This CDR3 comprises 14 residues. Unmatched junction bases numbered 16, after V lost 10 bases and J lost 8 bases. Germline V gene data show CDR1 as LNHDA and CDR2 as SQIVND (reference sequence). The CDR3 is CATGRMEGAEGYTF. DNA of the CDR3: TGTGCCACAGGAAGGATGGAGGGGGCAGAAGGCTACACCTTC.

This clonotype was recorded at least ten times. This sequence joins TRBV12-3 or TRBV12-4 and TRBJ2-2; D ambiguous. This CDR3 is 15 amino acids long. Between the trimmed V and J ends, which lost 2 bases and 7 bases, there was a span of 14 bases. CDR3 coding DNA: TGTGCCAGCAGTTTAAGGGCCATAGGCAGCGGGGAGCTGTTTTTT. It encodes CASSLRAIGSGELFF.

The chain uses TRBV30 and TRBJ2-3; D remains unclear. From germline, CDR1 is GTSNPN and CDR2 SVGIG (reference sequence). The V gene lost 0 bases and the J gene lost 8 bases, with 15 bases spanning the gap. This CDR3 has 14 amino acids. The CDR3 coding sequence is TGTGCCTGGAGTGTACTTGGGGTCCATGGTACGCAGTATTTT. Its translation: CAWSVLGVHGTQYF.

This clonotype occurred a few times. The chain has TRBV29-1 and TRBJ2-1; D is perhaps TRBD2 (6 bases). V lost 6 bases, J lost 10 bases, and 22 bases lay in between. In germline, CDR1 is SQVTM, CDR2 ANQGSEA. This CDR3 comprises 14 residues. In DNA, the CDR3 is TGCAGCGTCCGAACTAGCTCTCGTCCCGCCGAGCAGTTCTTC. This encodes CSVRTSSRPAEQFF.

A few counts support this clonotype. V gene TRBV5-5 combines with J gene TRBJ1-5, with D hard to call. Trimming took off 4 bases at V and 3 bases at J, with 5 bases between the two ends. The germline V gene has CDR1 SGHKS and CDR2 YYEKEE (reference sequence). This CDR3 comprises 12 residues. The DNA for the CDR3 is TGTGCCAGCAGCCCTATCAATCAGCCCCAGCATTTT. This sequence encodes CASSPINQPQHF.

This clonotype was seen a handful of times. This chain connects TRBV4-3 to TRBJ1-2, with D uncertain. Trimming took off 0 bases at V and 4 bases at J, with 9 bases between the two ends. The CDR3 length is 14 residues. Germline CDR1 LGHNA, CDR2 YSLEER. CDR3 coding DNA: TGCGCCAGCAGCCAAGATCTTGGTGGCTATGGCTACACCTTC. This gives the protein CASSQDLGGYGYTF.

The sample holds a few counts of this clonotype. The CDR3 DNA reads as TGTGCCAGCAGCTCCTCCGGGACAGGGTACCAAGAGACCCAGTACTTC. Its translation is CASSSSGTGYQETQYF. The rearrangement joins TRBV7-2 to TRBJ2-5, with 9 bases fitting TRBD1. This CDR3 contains 16 residues. The J segment lost 0 bases and the V segment lost 4 bases, leaving 6 bases of the junction unmatched. CDR1 and CDR2 (germline): SGHTA, FQGNSA.

The chain has TRBV6-5 and TRBJ1-6; no reliable D call. Germline CDR1 MNHEY, CDR2 SVGAGI. The germline V and J ends were trimmed by 0 bases and 7 bases, with 16 bases remaining between them. The CDR3 is made up of 17 amino acids. The CDR3 region has the DNA TGTGCCAGCAGTTACTCGAAACGGGCCAGGAGGAATTCACCCCTCCACTTT. Amino acids: CASSYSKRARRNSPLHF.

This clonotype was detected ten times or more. This rearrangement joins TRBV4-3 to TRBJ2-7; D is possibly TRBD2 (6 bases). The ends were cut back, 2 bases at V and 3 bases at J, with 17 bases in the middle. The CDR3 is 16 amino acids. Germline loops: CDR1 LGHNA, CDR2 YSLEER. This CDR3 reads CASSQTSTEAFYEQYF. In DNA form, the CDR3 reads TGCGCCAGCAGCCAAACTAGCACTGAGGCCTTCTACGAGCAGTACTTC.

In its sample, this clonotype was seen a few times. V and J are TRBV18 and TRBJ2-3; 7 bases fit TRBD2. In germline, CDR1 is KGHSH, CDR2 LQKENI. CDR3 length: 18 residues. V was pared by 1 base and J by 2 bases, with 12 bases of the junction left unmatched. The CDR3 sequence: CASSPLTERGSVTDTQYF. As DNA, the CDR3 is TGTGCCAGCTCACCACTCACAGAGCGGGGATCTGTCACAGATACGCAGTATTTT.

CDR3 loop: CASSHRGAIYEQYV. CDR3 DNA sequence: TGCGCCAGCAGCCACCGCGGGGCGATCTACGAGCAGTACGTC. V gene TRBV4-3 combines with J gene TRBJ2-7; TRBD2 is a possible D gene (6 bases). The V gene lost 3 bases and the J gene lost 3 bases, with 12 bases spanning the gap. Germline V gene lookup returns CDR1 LGHNA and CDR2 YSLEER. CDR3 length equals 14 residues.

The chain recombines TRBV7-2 with TRBJ1-2, with D unresolved. The CDR3 consists of 17 residues. Germline CDR1 and CDR2: SGHTA and FQGNSA. V was shortened by 5 bases and J by 1 base, with 20 bases between the two germline ends. CDR3 amino acids: CASSPMGAAFLNYGYTF. The CDR3 region has the DNA TGTGCCAGCAGCCCCATGGGCGCCGCTTTCCTTAACTATGGCTACACCTTC.

This clonotype was counted between two and nine times. The chain carries TRBV20-1 and TRBJ2-5; no reliable D call. V was pared by 6 bases and J by 1 base, with 3 bases between. CDR1 and CDR2 (germline): DFQATT, SNEGSKA (reference sequence). The CDR3 sequence is 10 residues long. In DNA, the CDR3 is TGCAGTGCCACCCAAGAGACCCAGTACTTC. The encoded protein is CSATQETQYF.

This clonotype was counted only a few times. This sequence joins TRBV7-9 and TRBJ2-3; 10 positions match TRBD1. The CDR3 covers 15 residues. Germline CDR1 is SEHNR and CDR2 is FQNEAQ (reference sequence). J was trimmed by 1 base and V by 5 bases; bases with no gene match: 3. The CDR3 is CASSRDRGGTDTQYF. CDR3 bases: TGTGCCAGCAGCCGGGACAGGGGAGGCACAGATACGCAGTATTTT. Full variable domain (outside the CDR3, taken from reference TRBV7-9 and TRBJ2-3): DTGVSQNPRHKITKRGQNVTFRCDPISEHNRLYWYRQTLGQGPEFLTYFQNEAQLEKSRLLSDRFSAERPKGSFSTLEIQRTEQGDSAMYLCASSRDRGGTDTQYFGPGTRLTVL.

This clonotype was detected only a few times. The rearrangement joins TRBV24-1 to TRBJ2-5; 7 nucleotides line up with TRBD2. The CDR3 is made up of 13 amino acids. J lost 3 bases, V lost 6 bases, and 3 bases had no gene match. CDR1 is KGHDR, CDR2 SFDVKD, per germline. CDR3 sequence: CATSRAGEETQYF. CDR3 in DNA: TGTGCCACCAGTCGGGCGGGAGAAGAGACCCAGTACTTC.